The present T cell receptor (beta chain) was sequenced within a study of identifying expanded T cells in peripheral blood. Trimming left V 4 bases short and J 12 bases short, with 19 bases between. The CDR3 sequence is 14 residues long. Looked up from germline, CDR1 is SGHNT and CDR2 is YENEEA. By sample share, this clone is medium-sized. Its antigen is unidentified. Study results and limitations: Variance in clone template counts between roughly two-week samples significantly increased with total template count across all healthy donors.

Produced via immunoSEQ multiplex PCR; TCRdb's table is partial and in-frame only. This sample has under 100,000 clones; roughly 84% occur once, and the top ten carry 4.5%. Healthy donors had no documented immune events, such as infections, while sampled. This rearrangement joins TRBV11-3 to TRBJ2-1; D is unresolved. The TCR sequence derives from a person aged 18 to 75 in good health. The sample was blood. CDR3: CASSSSPASVLQFF. CDR3 in DNA: TGTGCCAGCAGCTCCTCACCCGCCTCCGTTTTGCAGTTCTTC.